This TCR beta chain was obtained from a study of T cell changes during pregnancy in multiple sclerosis. The table came from immunoSEQ multiplex PCR; TCRdb's copy has only in-frame clones and leaves some out. The sample shows around 42,000 clones, more than 85% of them seen only once. The CDR3 consists of 12 residues. The V gene's germline CDR1 is MNHEY and CDR2 SMNVEV (reference sequence). V was shortened by 8 bases and J by 5 bases, with 12 bases between the two germline ends. This specimen consisted of CD4+ T cells from peripheral blood mononuclear cells, obtained in the second trimester of pregnancy. This receptor was identified in a female donor in good health, enrolled as a control in a pregnancy study. The chain uses TRBV27 and TRBJ2-5; D might be TRBD2 (5 bases). The CDR3: CASGHSGETQYF. CDR3 DNA: TGTGCCAGCGGCCACTCGGGGGAGACCCAGTACTTC.